A selection of T cell receptor beta chains follows, all from one sample in a study of beta chain features in type 1 diabetes. Repertoires were generated with immunoSEQ multiplex PCR, while TCRdb's copy carries only in-frame clones and drops some. The table includes roughly 150,000 clones, more than 9.5% detected once. Sequencing was performed on central memory CD4+ T cells from blood. All receptors derive from a man in his late teens or twenties in good health. The CDR3 runs from the conserved cysteine through the conserved F or W. D genes are given only for firm matches. Some rows have no size entry. The others give once, few or many, or a class for an expanded clone.

size | J | V | D | CDR3 | DNA
- | TRBJ2-7 | TRBV28 | TRBD1 | CASSRRTGNYEQYF | TGTGCCAGCAGCCGACGGACAGGGAACTACGAGCAGTACTTC
- | TRBJ2-3 | TRBV5-1 | - | CASSLASGTDTQYF | TGCGCCAGCAGCTTGGCGTCAGGCACAGATACGCAGTATTTT
few | TRBJ1-2 | TRBV2 | TRBD1 | CASSEGQGLYYGYTF | TGTGCCAGCAGTGAAGGACAGGGCCTTTACTATGGCTACACCTTC
few | TRBJ2-7 | TRBV4-1 | - | CASSQDLALLYEQYF | TGCGCCAGCAGCCAAGATTTGGCTTTACTCTACGAGCAGTACTTC
- | TRBJ2-1 | TRBV7-2 | - | CASSPRLDRNEQFF | TGTGCCAGCAGCCCCCGACTAGATAGGAATGAGCAGTTCTTC
- | TRBJ1-5 | TRBV19 | - | CASSPGDNQPQHF | TGTGCCAGTAGCCCCGGTGACAATCAGCCCCAGCATTTT
few | TRBJ2-4 | TRBV7-9 | - | CASSGSSSTKNIQYF | TGTGCCAGCAGCGGCTCTAGCAGCACCAAAAACATTCAGTACTTC
- | TRBJ1-2 | TRBV7-8 | - | CASSPGVGYTF | TGTGCCAGCAGCCCAGGGGTGGGCTACACCTTC
few | TRBJ2-3 | TRBV28 | - | CASQTSTDTQYF | TGTGCCAGCCAAACTAGCACAGATACGCAGTATTTT
- | TRBJ1-2 | TRBV14 | - | CASSFSGIYGYTF | TGTGCCAGCAGTTTCTCAGGGATCTATGGCTACACCTTC
- | TRBJ1-5 | TRBV30 | - | CAWSLASNQPQHF | TGTGCCTGGAGTTTAGCAAGCAATCAGCCCCAGCATTTT
few | TRBJ1-1 | TRBV6-1 | - | CASSFDSFPFF | TGTGCCAGCAGCTTCGACAGTTTCCCTTTCTTT
once | TRBJ2-3 | TRBV4-3 | TRBD2 | CASSQELPFISGSNTDTQYF | TGCGCCAGCAGCCAAGAGCTCCCCTTTATTAGCGGGTCCAACACAGATACGCAGTATTTT
few | TRBJ2-2 | TRBV28 | - | CASRMPGTGELFF | TGTGCCAGCAGAATGCCGGGCACCGGGGAGCTGTTTTTT
- | TRBJ1-2 | TRBV30 | TRBD1 | CAWSVQGINYGYTF | TGTGCCTGGAGTGTACAGGGGATAAACTATGGCTACACCTTC
- | TRBJ2-2 | TRBV7-2 | - | CASSFEGNTGELFF | TGTGCCAGCAGCTTCGAGGGGAACACCGGGGAGCTGTTTTTT
few | TRBJ2-3 | TRBV9 | TRBD2 | CASSVAISGRVLRKTDTQYF | TGTGCCAGCAGCGTAGCTATCAGCGGGAGGGTGTTAAGGAAGACAGATACGCAGTATTTT
- | TRBJ1-2 | TRBV14 | - | CASSQVIGTKYGYTF | TGTGCCAGCAGCCAAGTGATCGGGACAAAGTATGGCTACACCTTC
- | TRBJ2-1 | TRBV7-3 | TRBD2 | CASSPASGRGGNEQFF | TGTGCCAGCAGCCCGGCTAGCGGGAGGGGAGGGAATGAGCAGTTCTTC
few | TRBJ2-3 | TRBV7-2 | - | CASSRDWTDTQYF | TGTGCCAGCAGCCGGGACTGGACAGATACGCAGTATTTT
few | TRBJ2-7 | TRBV7-2 | - | CASGSYEQYF | TGTGCCAGCGGCTCCTACGAGCAGTACTTC
- | TRBJ1-1 | TRBV29-1 | - | CSVDAGARGEAFF | TGCAGCGTTGATGCGGGGGCAAGAGGTGAAGCTTTCTTT
- | TRBJ2-2 | TRBV7-8 | - | CASSSSFGELFF | TGTGCCAGCAGCTCCTCATTCGGGGAGCTGTTTTTT
- | TRBJ2-1 | TRBV18 | - | CASSPREGAYNEQFF | TGTGCCAGCTCACCACGGGAGGGGGCCTACAATGAGCAGTTCTTC
- | TRBJ1-5 | TRBV27 | - | CASSLAGAFNQPQHF | TGTGCCAGCAGTTTAGCGGGGGCTTTCAATCAGCCCCAGCATTTT
few | TRBJ1-2 | TRBV2 | - | CASTAAVLANYGYTF | TGTGCCAGCACCGCTGCAGTCTTAGCTAACTATGGCTACACCTTC
- | TRBJ2-1 | TRBV4-2 | TRBD2 | CASSPTPGLWDEQFF | TGTGCCAGCAGCCCTACACCGGGACTATGGGATGAGCAGTTCTTC
- | TRBJ2-2 | TRBV25-1 | - | CASSPLTNTGELFF | TGTGCCAGCAGTCCACTTACGAACACCGGGGAGCTGTTTTTT
few | TRBJ2-3 | TRBV5-1 | TRBD1 | CASSSRDRVGTDTQYF | TGCGCCAGCAGCTCCCGGGACAGGGTAGGCACAGATACGCAGTATTTT
few | TRBJ1-4 | TRBV7-2 | TRBD1 | CASSPSGGYNEKLFF | TGTGCCAGCAGCCCCTCAGGGGGGTACAATGAAAAACTGTTTTTT
- | TRBJ2-1 | TRBV7-2 | - | CASSATLGTAYNEQFF | TGTGCCAGCAGCGCCACACTCGGGACTGCCTACAATGAGCAGTTCTTC
- | TRBJ2-2 | TRBV7-9 | - | CASSFAGTQNTGELFF | TGTGCCAGCAGCTTTGCCGGGACGCAGAACACCGGGGAGCTGTTTTTT
few | TRBJ2-1 | TRBV21-1 | - | CASSKKGHYSYNEQFF | TGTGCCAGCAGCAAAAAGGGCCACTACTCCTACAATGAGCAGTTCTTC
few | TRBJ2-5 | TRBV5-4 | - | CASSLGDGKTQYF | TGTGCCAGCAGCTTGGGAGATGGAAAGACCCAGTACTTC
- | TRBJ2-7 | TRBV9 | - | CASSVGTGGANEQYF | TGTGCCAGCAGCGTAGGGACAGGAGGGGCGAACGAGCAGTACTTC
- | TRBJ2-6 | TRBV10-3 | TRBD2 | CAISRGAGANVLTF | TGTGCCATCAGTCGGGGGGCTGGGGCCAACGTCCTGACTTTC
- | TRBJ1-5 | TRBV2 | - | CASSTSGGRERNQPQHF | TGTGCCAGCAGCACCTCCGGGGGGCGCGAAAGGAATCAGCCCCAGCATTTT
- | TRBJ2-3 | TRBV4-1 | - | CASSQEWQALQYF | TGCGCCAGCAGCCAAGAGTGGCAGGCTCTGCAGTATTTT
- | TRBJ1-2 | TRBV28 | - | CASSSGYGYTF | TGTGCCAGCAGTTCAGGCTATGGCTACACCTTC
- | TRBJ1-1 | TRBV19 | - | CASGKMHTEAFF | TGTGCCAGTGGCAAGATGCACACTGAAGCTTTCTTT
- | TRBJ2-4 | TRBV7-6 | TRBD2 | CASSLGRGATNIQYF | TGTGCCAGCAGCTTAGGGCGGGGGGCAACGAACATTCAGTACTTC